This TCR beta chain was sequenced during a study of blood T cell repertoires in COVID-19. Whole-study context: Specimens from acute and convalescent COVID-19 originated in the United States, Italy and Spain. PBMCs, B-cell-depleted T cells, or T cells provided the cDNA or gDNA that made up the material.

Seattle enrolled patients during active infection and tracked them longitudinally. Original methodology: Estimates of nucleated cell counts were drawn from the amplification of reference gene primers. The table came from immunoSEQ multiplex PCR; TCRdb's copy has only in-frame clones and leaves some out. That table is the source of V, J and clone size, and D and trimming were worked out from the DNA. The data show approximately 150,000 clones, 70% to 90% seen once. The CDR3 extends over 12 amino acids. Germline CDR1 KGHDR, CDR2 SFDVKD. V gave up 5 bases and J gave up 4 bases, with 7 bases separating them.

V and J are TRBV24-1 and TRBJ1-2; D remains ambiguous. This clonotype was sampled from a woman aged 80 or over with COVID-19, enrolled during active disease. Source material: peripheral blood. The CDR3 reads CATSGMSYGYTF. CDR3 nucleotide sequence: TGTGCCACCAGTGGCATGAGCTATGGCTACACCTTC.